One TCR beta chain is described in this entry. Its antigen is undetermined. Repertoires were generated with immunoSEQ multiplex PCR, while TCRdb's copy carries only in-frame clones and drops some. The table records roughly 46,000 clones, around 74% of them present only once. The source of the sample is a study of vaccination effects on CD4 cells after COVID-19. Study-level information: The second dose preceded post-vaccine samples by a median of 72 days. Overall study findings and caveats: After vaccination of healthy people, only 1 of 255 vaccine-induced clones cross-reacted with common cold coronaviruses. In the study, convalescent patients were few, and early post-infection timepoints were absent.

Sequencing followed a ViraFEST assay step that expanded antigen-specific CD4+ T cells with viral peptide pools. Cells that had been cultured for 9 to 10 days were the source of isolated CD4+ T cells. Every participant took two doses of the BNT162b2 or mRNA-1273 vaccine. Half-medium exchanges with IL-2 medium took place on days 3 and 7. V was pared by 3 bases and J by 5 bases, with 9 bases of the junction left unmatched. CDR3 size: 16 residues. Germline V gives CDR1 LNHNV, CDR2 YYDKDF (reference sequence). This TCR was recovered from a human donor who received a COVID-19 vaccine. V usage is TRBV15 and J usage is TRBJ2-1, with TRBD2 identical over 8 bases. The sample consisted of CD4+ T cells from PBMCs cultured with HCoV-OC43 spike peptides, taken after COVID-19 vaccination. Subset here: HCoV-OC43 spike overlapping peptide pool stimulation. The CDR3, as DNA: TGTGCCACCAGCAGTGGATTAGCGGGGACCGACAATGAGCAGTTCTTC. Its translation: CATSSGLAGTDNEQFF. The entire variable domain, with the rest obtained from reference TRBV15 and TRBJ2-1, is as follows: DAMVIQNPRYQVTQFGKPVTLSCSQTLNHNVMYWYQQKSSQAPKLLFHYYDKDFNNEADTPDNFQSRRPNTSFCFLDIRSPGLGDTAMYLCATSSGLAGTDNEQFFGPGTRLTVL.